These T cell receptor beta chains were read from a single sample in a study of tumor-infiltrating lymphocytes in primary liver carcinoma. TCRdb ran MiXCR on the multiplex PCR reads and lists one entry per CDR3 protein. This table has 250,000 to 400,000 distinct CDR3 sequences, about 60% appearing once. The sequencing input was peripheral blood. These receptors originate from a man in his forties with primary liver carcinoma and hepatitis B virus infection. Each CDR3 is given with its conserved first and last residue. D genes are given only for firm matches. Size tells how often a clone was seen (once, few, many) or the class of an expanded clone, and some rows leave it out.

CDR3 protein: CAGSLPPGQGSQPQHF
CDR3 DNA: TGTGCCGGCAGTTTGCCACCGGGACAGGGAAGTCAGCCCCAGCATTTT
J gene: TRBJ1-5
clone size: NA
D gene: TRBD1
V gene: TRBV28

CDR3 protein: CASRGHRHGTGNNYGYTF
CDR3 DNA: TGCGCCAGCAGGGGCCATAGACACGGGACAGGCAATAACTATGGCTACACCTTC
J gene: TRBJ1-2
clone size: NA
D gene: TRBD1
V gene: TRBV4-1

CDR3 protein: CASSSSGGGHSVTQYF
CDR3 DNA: TGTGCCAGCAGCTCATCAGGGGGGGGACATTCGGTTACGCAGTATTTT
J gene: TRBJ2-3
clone size: NA
D gene: NA
V gene: TRBV7-8

CDR3 protein: CASSQEWETPGYGQYF
CDR3 DNA: TGTGCCAGCAGCCAAGAATGGGAGACGCCAGGATACGGGCAGTACTTC
J gene: TRBJ2-7
clone size: NA
D gene: NA
V gene: TRBV4-2

CDR3 protein: CASSIVPSGRASYEQYF
CDR3 DNA: TGTGCCAGCAGCATAGTCCCTAGCGGGAGGGCTTCTTATGAGCAGTACTTC
J gene: TRBJ2-7
clone size: NA
D gene: TRBD2
V gene: TRBV11-2

CDR3 protein: CASSLSAGLNEQFF
CDR3 DNA: TGTGCCAGCAGCTTATCAGCGGGGCTTAATGAGCAGTTCTTC
J gene: TRBJ2-1
clone size: NA
D gene: TRBD2
V gene: TRBV7-3

CDR3 protein: CASTPDRGIVYEQYF
CDR3 DNA: TGTGCCAGCACTCCGGACAGGGGGATTGTGTACGAGCAGTACTTC
J gene: TRBJ2-7
clone size: many
D gene: TRBD1
V gene: TRBV6-2/TRBV6-3

CDR3 protein: CASSLARGTSDIQYF
CDR3 DNA: TGCGCCAGCAGCTTGGCCAGGGGCACCTCGGACATTCAGTACTTC
J gene: TRBJ2-4
clone size: NA
D gene: NA
V gene: TRBV5-1

CDR3 protein: CVTSVQGGIDTQYF
CDR3 DNA: TGTGTCACCAGTGTTCAGGGGGGCATAGATACGCAGTATTTT
J gene: TRBJ2-3
clone size: NA
D gene: NA
V gene: TRBV24-1

CDR3 protein: CAWELGQSGEQYF
CDR3 DNA: TGTGCCTGGGAACTGGGCCAGAGCGGGGAGCAGTACTTC
J gene: TRBJ2-7
clone size: few
D gene: NA
V gene: TRBV30

CDR3 protein: CASNHSRNPHTDTQYF
CDR3 DNA: TGTGCCAGCAACCACTCGCGGAATCCCCACACAGATACGCAGTATTTT
J gene: TRBJ2-3
clone size: NA
D gene: NA
V gene: TRBV11-1

CDR3 protein: CSVPGQGGIGELFF
CDR3 DNA: TGCAGTGTTCCTGGACAGGGAGGCATCGGGGAGCTGTTTTTT
J gene: TRBJ2-2
clone size: NA
D gene: TRBD1
V gene: TRBV29-1

CDR3 protein: CASSEAPQKGGELFF
CDR3 DNA: TGTGCCAGCAGTGAAGCCCCCCAAAAAGGGGGGGAGCTGTTTTTT
J gene: TRBJ2-2
clone size: NA
D gene: NA
V gene: TRBV2

CDR3 protein: CASSFLGNNLPLHF
CDR3 DNA: TGTGCCAGCAGTTTCCTGGGGAATAATTTACCCCTCCACTTT
J gene: TRBJ1-6
clone size: NA
D gene: NA
V gene: TRBV12-3/TRBV12-4

CDR3 protein: CASSPRTSGLSYEQYF
CDR3 DNA: TGTGCCAGCAGCCCAAGGACTAGCGGGCTTTCCTACGAGCAGTACTTC
J gene: TRBJ2-7
clone size: many
D gene: TRBD2
V gene: TRBV28

CDR3 protein: CASNTNTEAFF
CDR3 DNA: TGTGCCAGCAATACGAACACTGAAGCTTTCTTT
J gene: TRBJ1-1
clone size: many
D gene: NA
V gene: TRBV6-1

CDR3 protein: CASLFGVGETQYF
CDR3 DNA: TGTGCCAGCCTATTTGGGGTCGGAGAGACCCAGTACTTC
J gene: TRBJ2-5
clone size: NA
D gene: NA
V gene: TRBV6-6

CDR3 protein: CASSLAGLGPQETQYF
CDR3 DNA: TGTGCCAGCAGTTTAGCGGGGCTAGGTCCCCAAGAGACCCAGTACTTC
J gene: TRBJ2-5
clone size: many
D gene: NA
V gene: TRBV12-3/TRBV12-4

CDR3 protein: CAIRDGTGGYEQYF
CDR3 DNA: TGTGCCATCAGGGACGGGACAGGGGGCTACGAGCAGTACTTC
J gene: TRBJ2-7
clone size: NA
D gene: TRBD1
V gene: TRBV10-3

CDR3 protein: CASSPDLYYEQYF
CDR3 DNA: TGTGCCAGCAGCCCGGACTTATACTACGAGCAGTACTTC
J gene: TRBJ2-7
clone size: once
D gene: NA
V gene: TRBV11-1

CDR3 protein: CASSLVAGTEALF
CDR3 DNA: TGTGCCAGCAGCTTGGTCGCGGGCACTGAAGCTCTCTTT
J gene: TRBJ1-1
clone size: NA
D gene: NA
V gene: TRBV5-4

CDR3 protein: CASSFRTSQGHEHFF
CDR3 DNA: TGTGCCAGCAGCTTCCGAACCTCACAGGGACATGAGCACTTCTTC
J gene: TRBJ2-1
clone size: once
D gene: NA
V gene: TRBV5-5

CDR3 protein: CAWGDRGYNEQFF
CDR3 DNA: TGTGCCTGGGGGGACAGGGGGTACAATGAGCAGTTCTTC
J gene: TRBJ2-1
clone size: NA
D gene: TRBD1
V gene: TRBV30

CDR3 protein: CASRPGIRYGYTF
CDR3 DNA: TGTGCCAGTAGGCCCGGGATCCGGTATGGCTACACCTTC
J gene: TRBJ1-2
clone size: NA
D gene: NA
V gene: TRBV19

CDR3 protein: CASSPPSGGFRNEQFF
CDR3 DNA: TGTGCCAGCTCACCACCCTCTGGGGGCTTCCGCAATGAGCAGTTCTTC
J gene: TRBJ2-1
clone size: NA
D gene: NA
V gene: TRBV18

CDR3 protein: CASSSIGSSNQPQHF
CDR3 DNA: TGTGCCAGCAGCTCGATTGGGTCTAGCAATCAGCCCCAGCATTTT
J gene: TRBJ1-5
clone size: NA
D gene: NA
V gene: TRBV6-1